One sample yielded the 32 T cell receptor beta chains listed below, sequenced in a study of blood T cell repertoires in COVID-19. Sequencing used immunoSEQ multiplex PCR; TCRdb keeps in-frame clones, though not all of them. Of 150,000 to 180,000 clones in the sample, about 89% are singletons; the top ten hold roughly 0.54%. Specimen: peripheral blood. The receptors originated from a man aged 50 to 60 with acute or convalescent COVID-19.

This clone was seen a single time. The CDR3 region is CSVEVSENQPQHF. The CDR3 DNA follows: TGCAGCGTTGAAGTGTCAGAAAATCAGCCCCAGCATTTT. V is TRBV29-1 and J is TRBJ1-5; D is unclear. Trimming took off 1 base at V and 4 bases at J, with 8 bases between the two ends. Germline V gene sequence: CDR1 SQVTM, CDR2 ANQGSEA. The CDR3 is 13 amino acids.

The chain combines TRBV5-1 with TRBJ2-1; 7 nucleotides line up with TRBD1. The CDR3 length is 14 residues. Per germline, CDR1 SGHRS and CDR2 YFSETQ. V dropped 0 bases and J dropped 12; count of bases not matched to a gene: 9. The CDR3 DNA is TGCGCCAGCAGCTTGGAAGGGACAGCGGTTGGGCAGTTCTTC. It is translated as CASSLEGTAVGQFF.

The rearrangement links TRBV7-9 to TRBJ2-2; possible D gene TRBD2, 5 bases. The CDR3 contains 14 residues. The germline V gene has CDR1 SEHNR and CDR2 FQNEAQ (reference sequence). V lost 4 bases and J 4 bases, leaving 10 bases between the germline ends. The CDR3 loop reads CASSSGYITGELFF. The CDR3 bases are TGTGCCAGCAGCTCGGGGTATATCACCGGGGAGCTGTTTTTT.

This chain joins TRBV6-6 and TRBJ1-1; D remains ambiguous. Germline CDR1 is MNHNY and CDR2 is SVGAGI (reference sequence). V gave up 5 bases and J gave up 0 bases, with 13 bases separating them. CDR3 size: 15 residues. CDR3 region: CASSIAGGLNTEAFF. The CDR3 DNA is TGTGCCAGCAGTATAGCAGGAGGGTTGAACACTGAAGCTTTCTTT.

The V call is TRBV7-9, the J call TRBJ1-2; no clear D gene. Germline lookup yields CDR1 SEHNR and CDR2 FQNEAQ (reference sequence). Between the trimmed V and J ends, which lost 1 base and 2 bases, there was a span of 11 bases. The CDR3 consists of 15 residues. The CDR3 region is CASSLGFIENYGYTF. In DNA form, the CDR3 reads TGTGCCAGCAGCTTAGGATTTATAGAGAACTATGGCTACACCTTC.

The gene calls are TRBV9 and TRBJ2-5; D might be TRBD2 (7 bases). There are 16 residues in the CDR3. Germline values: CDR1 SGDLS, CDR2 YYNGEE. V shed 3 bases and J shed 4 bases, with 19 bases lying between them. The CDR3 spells CASSAPGGGAGETQYF. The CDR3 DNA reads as TGTGCCAGCAGCGCTCCTGGGGGGGGCGCGGGAGAGACCCAGTACTTC.

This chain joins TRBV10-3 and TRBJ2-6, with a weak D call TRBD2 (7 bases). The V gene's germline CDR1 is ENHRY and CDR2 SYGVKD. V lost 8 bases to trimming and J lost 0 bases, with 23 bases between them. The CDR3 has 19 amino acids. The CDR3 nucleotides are TGTGCCATCGCAGTGGTCTGGGAGGGGGTAAACTCTGGGGCCAACGTCCTGACTTTC. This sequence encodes CAIAVVWEGVNSGANVLTF.

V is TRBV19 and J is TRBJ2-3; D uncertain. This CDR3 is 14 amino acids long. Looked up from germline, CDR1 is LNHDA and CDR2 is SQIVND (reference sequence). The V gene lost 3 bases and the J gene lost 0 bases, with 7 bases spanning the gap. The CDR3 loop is CASSIGASTDTQYF. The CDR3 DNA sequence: TGTGCCAGTAGTATCGGAGCTAGCACAGATACGCAGTATTTT.

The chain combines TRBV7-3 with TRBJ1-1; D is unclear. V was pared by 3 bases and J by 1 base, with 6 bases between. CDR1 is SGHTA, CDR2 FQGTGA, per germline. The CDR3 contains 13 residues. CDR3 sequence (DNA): TGTGCCAGCAGCTTTAGCCGGAACACTGAAGCTTTCTTT. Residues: CASSFSRNTEAFF. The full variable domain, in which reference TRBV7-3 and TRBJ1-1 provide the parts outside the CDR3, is GAGVSQTPSNKVTEKGKYVELRCDPISGHTALYWYRQSLGQGPEFLIYFQGTGAADDSGLPNDRFFAVRPEGSVSTLKIQRTERGDSAVYLCASSFSRNTEAFFGQGTRLTVV.

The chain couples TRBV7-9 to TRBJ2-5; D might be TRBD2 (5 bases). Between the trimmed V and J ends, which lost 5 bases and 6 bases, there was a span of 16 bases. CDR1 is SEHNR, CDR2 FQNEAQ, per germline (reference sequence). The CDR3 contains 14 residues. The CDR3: CASSPNTGRQTQYF. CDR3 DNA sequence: TGTGCCAGCAGCCCCAACACGGGAAGGCAGACCCAGTACTTC.

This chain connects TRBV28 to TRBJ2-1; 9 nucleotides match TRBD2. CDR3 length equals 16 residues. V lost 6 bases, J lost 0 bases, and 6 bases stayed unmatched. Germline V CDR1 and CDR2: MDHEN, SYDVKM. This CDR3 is CASRTSGSSSYNEQFF. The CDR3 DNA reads TGTGCCAGCAGAACTAGCGGGTCGAGCTCCTACAATGAGCAGTTCTTC.

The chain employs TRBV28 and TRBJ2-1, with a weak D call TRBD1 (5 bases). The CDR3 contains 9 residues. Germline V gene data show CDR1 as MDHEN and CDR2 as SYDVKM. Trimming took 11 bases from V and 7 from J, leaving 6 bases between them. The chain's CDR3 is CADSNEQFF. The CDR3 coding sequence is TGTGCCGACAGTAATGAGCAGTTCTTC.

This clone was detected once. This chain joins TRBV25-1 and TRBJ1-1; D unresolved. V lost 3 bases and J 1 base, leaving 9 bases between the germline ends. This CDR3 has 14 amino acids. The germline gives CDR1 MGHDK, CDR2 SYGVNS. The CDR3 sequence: CASSDRRANTEAFF. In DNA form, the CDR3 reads TGTGCCAGCAGTGATCGGAGGGCGAACACTGAAGCTTTCTTT.

The CDR3 DNA follows: TGTGCCAGCAGCGGAACTCGGGACAGGGGTTCCTATGGCTACACCTTC. This codes for CASSGTRDRGSYGYTF. The V call is TRBV9, the J call TRBJ1-2, with 10 bases identical to TRBD1. Germline V gene lookup returns CDR1 SGDLS and CDR2 YYNGEE. V was pared by 3 bases and J by 4 bases, with 9 bases of the junction left unmatched. This CDR3 has 16 residues.

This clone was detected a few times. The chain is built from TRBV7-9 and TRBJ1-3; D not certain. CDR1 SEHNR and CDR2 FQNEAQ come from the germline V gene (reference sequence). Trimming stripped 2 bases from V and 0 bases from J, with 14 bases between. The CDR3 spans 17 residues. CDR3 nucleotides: TGTGCCAGCAGCTTACCAAGACTGGCGCACTCTGGAAACACCATATATTTT. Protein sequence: CASSLPRLAHSGNTIYF. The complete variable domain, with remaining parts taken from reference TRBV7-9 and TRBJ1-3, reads DTGVSQNPRHKITKRGQNVTFRCDPISEHNRLYWYRQTLGQGPEFLTYFQNEAQLEKSRLLSDRFSAERPKGSFSTLEIQRTEQGDSAMYLCASSLPRLAHSGNTIYFGEGSWLTVV.

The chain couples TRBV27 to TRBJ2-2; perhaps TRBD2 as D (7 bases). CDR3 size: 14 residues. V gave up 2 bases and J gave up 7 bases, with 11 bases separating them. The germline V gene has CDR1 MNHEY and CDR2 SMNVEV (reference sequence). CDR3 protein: CASSLNRGGGELFF. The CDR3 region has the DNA TGTGCCAGCAGTTTAAATAGGGGGGGCGGGGAGCTGTTTTTT.

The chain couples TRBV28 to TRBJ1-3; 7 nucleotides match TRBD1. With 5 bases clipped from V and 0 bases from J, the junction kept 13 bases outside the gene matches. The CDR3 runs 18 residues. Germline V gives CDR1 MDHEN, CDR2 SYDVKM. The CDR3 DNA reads TGTGCCAGCAGTCCCTTTGGGCTACAGGGGTTCTCTGGAAACACCATATATTTT. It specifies CASSPFGLQGFSGNTIYF.

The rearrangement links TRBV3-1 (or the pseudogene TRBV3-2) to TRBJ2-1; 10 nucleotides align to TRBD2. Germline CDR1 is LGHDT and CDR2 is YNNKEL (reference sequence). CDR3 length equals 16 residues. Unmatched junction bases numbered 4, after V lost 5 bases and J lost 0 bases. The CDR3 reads CASSTSGRASYNEQFF. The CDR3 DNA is TGTGCCAGCAGCACAAGCGGGAGGGCCTCCTACAATGAGCAGTTCTTC.

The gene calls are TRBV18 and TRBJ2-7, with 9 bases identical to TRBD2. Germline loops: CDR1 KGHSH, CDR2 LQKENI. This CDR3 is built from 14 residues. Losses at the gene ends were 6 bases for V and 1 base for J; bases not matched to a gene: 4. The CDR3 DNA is TGTGCCAGCTCGCGGACTAGCGCGTCCTACGAGCAGTACTTC. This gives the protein CASSRTSASYEQYF.

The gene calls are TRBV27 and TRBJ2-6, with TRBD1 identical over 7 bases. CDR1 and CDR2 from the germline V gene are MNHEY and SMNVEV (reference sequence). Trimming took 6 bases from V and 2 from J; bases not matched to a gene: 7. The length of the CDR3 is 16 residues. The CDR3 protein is CASRPPGTAGANVLTF. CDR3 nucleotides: TGTGCCAGCAGACCACCCGGGACAGCTGGGGCCAACGTCCTGACTTTC.

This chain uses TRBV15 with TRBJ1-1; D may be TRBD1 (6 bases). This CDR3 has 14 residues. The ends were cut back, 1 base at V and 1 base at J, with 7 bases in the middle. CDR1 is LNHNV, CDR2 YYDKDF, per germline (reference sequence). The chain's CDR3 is CATSRGDKNTEAFF. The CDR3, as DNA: TGTGCCACCAGCAGAGGGGACAAGAACACTGAAGCTTTCTTT.

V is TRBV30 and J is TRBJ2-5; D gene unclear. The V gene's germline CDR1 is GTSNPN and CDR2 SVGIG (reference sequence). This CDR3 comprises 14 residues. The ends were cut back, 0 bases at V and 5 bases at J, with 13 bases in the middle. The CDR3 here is CAWSVSAASETQYF. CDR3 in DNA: TGTGCCTGGAGTGTATCGGCGGCATCCGAGACCCAGTACTTC.

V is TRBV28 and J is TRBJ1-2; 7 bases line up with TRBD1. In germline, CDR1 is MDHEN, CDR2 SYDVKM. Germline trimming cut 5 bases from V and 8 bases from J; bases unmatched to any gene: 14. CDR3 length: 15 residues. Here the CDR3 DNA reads TGTGCCAGCAGTCTGCCCACAACAGGGGCGGGAGGCTACACCTTC. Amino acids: CASSLPTTGAGGYTF.

CDR3 sequence reads: CASRPGTGENEQYF. CDR3 in DNA: TGTGCCAGTAGGCCCGGGACAGGGGAAAATGAGCAGTACTTC. The chain carries TRBV19 and TRBJ2-7; 10 bases are a match to TRBD1. From germline, CDR1 is LNHDA and CDR2 SQIVND (reference sequence). The ends lost 6 bases at V and 7 bases at J; junction bases unmatched: 9. CDR3 size: 14 residues.

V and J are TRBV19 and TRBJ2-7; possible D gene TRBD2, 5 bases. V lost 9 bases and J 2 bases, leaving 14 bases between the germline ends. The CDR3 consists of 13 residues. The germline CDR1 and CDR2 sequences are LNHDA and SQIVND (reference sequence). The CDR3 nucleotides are TGTGCCAGAGCTGACGGGAATACCTACGAGCAGTACTTC. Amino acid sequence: CARADGNTYEQYF.

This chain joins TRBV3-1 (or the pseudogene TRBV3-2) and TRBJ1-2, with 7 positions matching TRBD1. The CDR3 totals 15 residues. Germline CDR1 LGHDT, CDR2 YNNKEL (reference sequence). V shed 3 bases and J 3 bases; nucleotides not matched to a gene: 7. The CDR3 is CASSQEVQGYYGYTF. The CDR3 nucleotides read TGTGCCAGCAGCCAGGAGGTACAGGGGTACTATGGCTACACCTTC.

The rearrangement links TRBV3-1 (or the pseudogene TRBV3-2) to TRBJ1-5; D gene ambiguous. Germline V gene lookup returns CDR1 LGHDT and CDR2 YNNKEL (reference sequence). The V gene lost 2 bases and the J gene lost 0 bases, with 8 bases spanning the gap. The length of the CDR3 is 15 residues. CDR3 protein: CASSQREYSNQPQHF. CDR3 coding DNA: TGTGCCAGCAGCCAACGAGAATATAGCAATCAGCCCCAGCATTTT.

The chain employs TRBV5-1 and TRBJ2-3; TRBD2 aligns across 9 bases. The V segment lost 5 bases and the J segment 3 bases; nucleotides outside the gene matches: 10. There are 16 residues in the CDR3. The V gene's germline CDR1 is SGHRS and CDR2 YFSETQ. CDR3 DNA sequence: TGCGCCAGCAGAGGTGGGGCTAGCGGGATGACAGATACGCAGTATTTT. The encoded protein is CASRGGASGMTDTQYF.

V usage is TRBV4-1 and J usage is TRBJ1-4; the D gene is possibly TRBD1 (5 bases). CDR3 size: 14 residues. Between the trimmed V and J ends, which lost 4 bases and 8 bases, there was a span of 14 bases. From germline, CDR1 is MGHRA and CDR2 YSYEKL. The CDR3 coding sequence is TGCGCCAGCAGCCTTTCGGGGGGTAGGGAAAAACTGTTTTTT. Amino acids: CASSLSGGREKLFF.

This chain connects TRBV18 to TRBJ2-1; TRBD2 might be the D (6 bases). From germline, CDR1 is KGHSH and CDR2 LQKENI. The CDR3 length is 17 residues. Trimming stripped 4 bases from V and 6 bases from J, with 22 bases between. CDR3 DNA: TGTGCCAGCTCACAACTAGCTCTTAGTCCGGATGGCAATGAGCAGTTCTTC. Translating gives CASSQLALSPDGNEQFF.

The CDR3 nucleotides are TGTGCCAGCAGCCCCCAGGGAGACAGGGGAGACTATGGCTACACCTTC. It yields the protein CASSPQGDRGDYGYTF. V is TRBV7-6 and J is TRBJ1-2; 8 bases map to TRBD1. V dropped 5 bases and J dropped 3; count of bases not matched to a gene: 11. This CDR3 region has 16 residues. CDR1 and CDR2 (germline): SGHVS, FNYEAQ.

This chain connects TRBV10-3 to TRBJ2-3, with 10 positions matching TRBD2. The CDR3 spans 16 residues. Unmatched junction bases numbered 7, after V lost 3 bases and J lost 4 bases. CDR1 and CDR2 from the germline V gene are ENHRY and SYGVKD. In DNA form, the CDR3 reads TGTGCCATCAGTGATACTAGCGGGGCCGATGCAGATACGCAGTATTTT. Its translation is CAISDTSGADADTQYF.